This entry features one T cell receptor beta chain sequence. Its antigen is still unknown. V lost 6 bases and J 9 bases, leaving 30 bases between the germline ends. This CDR3 has 18 amino acids. The germline gives CDR1 SNHLY, CDR2 FYNNEI. The data originate from a study of Ad26.COV2.S vaccination and SARS-CoV-2 variants. Across the study: Donor was assigned to the Ad26.COV2.S arm of trial COV1001. General study results and limits: It was vaccine recipients, not placebo recipients, who had the higher spike-specific TCR breadth. It is possible that the TCR breadth and depth analyses underestimated the total T cell responses.

Assay used: immunoSEQ multiplex PCR; TCRdb lists only in-frame clones, some missing. The repertoire holds about 350,000 clones, with 80% to 90% as singletons. Treatment indicated: roughly 19 received Ad26.COV2.S at low or high dose, single or two shots; roughly five received placebo; per-sample allocation not given. Samples analyzed were those drawn on day 63 after the first vaccine or placebo injection. The shot given was an Ad26 vector that makes Wuhan-strain SARS-CoV-2 spike. The V gene is TRBV2, the J gene TRBJ2-1; D possibly matches TRBD1 or TRBD2 (5 bases each). The receptor was derived from a person between 18 and 60 years old who received the Ad26.COV2.S COVID-19 vaccine or a placebo. The material was peripheral blood, obtained in a trial of Ad26.COV2.S vaccine versus placebo. The chain's CDR3 is CASSKPSTPGRWEGEQFF. The CDR3 region has the DNA TGTGCCAGCAGCAAACCGAGCACCCCGGGACGGTGGGAAGGTGAGCAGTTCTTC.